These T cell receptor beta chains were read from a single sample in a study of identical twins. From the 5' RACE reads, TCRdb called clonotypes with MiXCR, one entry per CDR3 protein. The table shows around 250,000 distinct CDR3 sequences, with approximately 7% occurring only once. The data also belong to a second study, concerning yellow fever vaccine responses in identical twins.

Sequencing used memory (CD45RO+) T cells sorted from blood. All receptors derive from a woman aged 18 to 35 in good health. Both conserved end residues are part of each CDR3. The D gene is left open where the match is weak. The size of a clone is reported for some rows only, either as once, few or many, or as a class for expanded clones.

V gene: TRBV3-1
D gene: NA
J gene: TRBJ2-3
clone size: NA
CDR3 DNA: TGTGCCAGCAGCCTTCCCGGGCCCACAGATACGCAGTATTTT
CDR3 protein: CASSLPGPTDTQYF

V gene: TRBV5-8
D gene: NA
J gene: TRBJ2-1
clone size: NA
CDR3 DNA: TGTGCCAGCAGCTTGGGGCAGGGCGGTCACAATGAGCAGTTCTTC
CDR3 protein: CASSLGQGGHNEQFF

V gene: TRBV10-3
D gene: NA
J gene: TRBJ2-3
clone size: NA
CDR3 DNA: TGTGCCATCAGCCAAGCAGATACGCAGTATTTT
CDR3 protein: CAISQADTQYF

V gene: TRBV12-3/TRBV12-4
D gene: NA
J gene: TRBJ2-3
clone size: NA
CDR3 DNA: TGTGCCAGCAGTTTACAGGGGCCAGATACGCAGTATTTT
CDR3 protein: CASSLQGPDTQYF

V gene: TRBV20-1
D gene: TRBD1
J gene: TRBJ1-4
clone size: many
CDR3 DNA: TGCAGTGCTAAAGACAGGGAATTTAATGAAAAACTGTTTTTT
CDR3 protein: CSAKDREFNEKLFF

V gene: TRBV11-2
D gene: NA
J gene: TRBJ2-3
clone size: few
CDR3 DNA: TGTGCCAGCAGCTTCTTATCGTCGGTGGGGCGGGCAACAGATACGCAGTATTTT
CDR3 protein: CASSFLSSVGRATDTQYF

V gene: TRBV29-1
D gene: TRBD2
J gene: TRBJ2-5
clone size: many
CDR3 DNA: TGCAGCGTTGAAGGGGTGGGCGAAAGCGGGAGCTTTCGTGAGACCCAGTACTTC
CDR3 protein: CSVEGVGESGSFRETQYF

V gene: TRBV7-2
D gene: NA
J gene: TRBJ2-1
clone size: few
CDR3 DNA: TGTGCCAGCAGCTTAGTACTAGGCGGTGAGCAGTTCTTC
CDR3 protein: CASSLVLGGEQFF

V gene: TRBV5-1
D gene: NA
J gene: TRBJ1-1
clone size: many
CDR3 DNA: TGCGCCAGCAGCACACTGGAGGGGGGCACGGGGATCTTT
CDR3 protein: CASSTLEGGTGIF

V gene: TRBV6-1
D gene: TRBD2
J gene: TRBJ2-1
clone size: many
CDR3 DNA: TGTGCCAGCGGGGGACTAGCTGGGGGGGAGCAGTTCTTC
CDR3 protein: CASGGLAGGEQFF

V gene: TRBV27
D gene: TRBD1
J gene: TRBJ1-6
clone size: few
CDR3 DNA: TGTGCCAGCAGTTTATACGGGACAGCTAAGAATTCACCCCTCCACTTT
CDR3 protein: CASSLYGTAKNSPLHF

V gene: TRBV10-3
D gene: TRBD2
J gene: TRBJ2-1
clone size: few
CDR3 DNA: TGTGCCATCAGACCGGGAGGATATGGTAATGAGCAGTTCTTC
CDR3 protein: CAIRPGGYGNEQFF

V gene: TRBV10-3
D gene: TRBD1
J gene: TRBJ1-1
clone size: many
CDR3 DNA: TGTGCCACCCAACCCGACAGGGTGAACACTGAAGCTTTCTTT
CDR3 protein: CATQPDRVNTEAFF

V gene: TRBV5-1
D gene: TRBD2
J gene: TRBJ2-6
clone size: NA
CDR3 DNA: TGCGCCAGCAGCTTTGCTAGCGGCTCTGGGGCCAACGTCCTGACTTTC
CDR3 protein: CASSFASGSGANVLTF

V gene: TRBV7-9
D gene: NA
J gene: TRBJ2-3
clone size: NA
CDR3 DNA: TGTGCCAGCAGCTCTTTTGATACGCAGTATTTT
CDR3 protein: CASSSFDTQYF

V gene: TRBV11-1
D gene: NA
J gene: TRBJ2-7
clone size: NA
CDR3 DNA: TGTGCCAGCAGCTTAGCGGGAGGCCCTTTATACGAGCAGTACTTC
CDR3 protein: CASSLAGGPLYEQYF

V gene: TRBV7-9
D gene: NA
J gene: TRBJ1-2
clone size: few
CDR3 DNA: TGTGCCAGCAGCTTAGGCAGGGATGGCTACACCTTC
CDR3 protein: CASSLGRDGYTF

V gene: TRBV7-3
D gene: NA
J gene: TRBJ2-3
clone size: few
CDR3 DNA: TGTGCCAGCAGCTTGGGGCTTAGCGCAAGCACAGATACGCAGTATTTT
CDR3 protein: CASSLGLSASTDTQYF

V gene: TRBV11-2
D gene: TRBD2
J gene: TRBJ2-3
clone size: NA
CDR3 DNA: TGTGCCAGCAGACACAGAGGGCTAGCGGTTCCGAGAGTCACAGATACGCAGTATTTT
CDR3 protein: CASRHRGLAVPRVTDTQYF

V gene: TRBV6-1
D gene: TRBD2
J gene: TRBJ2-1
clone size: few
CDR3 DNA: TGTGCCAGCAGTCGAACTAGCGACCCCTCCTACAATGAGCAGTTCTTC
CDR3 protein: CASSRTSDPSYNEQFF

V gene: TRBV7-2
D gene: TRBD2
J gene: TRBJ2-5
clone size: NA
CDR3 DNA: TGTGCCAGCAGCTTAGTAGCGGGAGGGAGGGAGACCCAGTACTTC
CDR3 protein: CASSLVAGGRETQYF

V gene: TRBV6-1
D gene: TRBD2
J gene: TRBJ2-1
clone size: NA
CDR3 DNA: TGTGCCAGCAGTCCGGGACTAGAGGTACACGAGCAGTTCTTC
CDR3 protein: CASSPGLEVHEQFF

V gene: TRBV5-1
D gene: NA
J gene: TRBJ1-4
clone size: few
CDR3 DNA: TGCGCCAGCAGCTTTGATCCAGGGGCAGCTAATGAAAAACTGTTTTTT
CDR3 protein: CASSFDPGAANEKLFF

V gene: TRBV11-2
D gene: TRBD2
J gene: TRBJ2-3
clone size: few
CDR3 DNA: TGTGCCAGCAGCTTAATACTAGCGGGAGGGCCGGAGGATACGCAGTATTTT
CDR3 protein: CASSLILAGGPEDTQYF

V gene: TRBV20-1
D gene: TRBD1
J gene: TRBJ1-1
clone size: NA
CDR3 DNA: TGCAGTGCTAGTAAGGGGGCCGCTGAAGCTTTCTTT
CDR3 protein: CSASKGAAEAFF

V gene: TRBV4-2
D gene: NA
J gene: TRBJ2-1
clone size: few
CDR3 DNA: TGTGCCAGCAGCCAAGAGTTCCGGGGCAGCTCCTACAATGAGCAGTTCTTC
CDR3 protein: CASSQEFRGSSYNEQFF

V gene: TRBV5-1
D gene: NA
J gene: TRBJ2-5
clone size: few
CDR3 DNA: TGCGCCAGCAGCTTGGAGGGGGGCGCAGAGACCCAGTACTTC
CDR3 protein: CASSLEGGAETQYF

V gene: TRBV3-1
D gene: NA
J gene: TRBJ2-5
clone size: few
CDR3 DNA: TGTGCCAGCAGCCAAGAGCCGGGGATGCGGCAAGAGACCCAGTACTTC
CDR3 protein: CASSQEPGMRQETQYF

V gene: TRBV24-1
D gene: NA
J gene: TRBJ1-1
clone size: NA
CDR3 DNA: TGTGCCACTCAACGCGGGGGCTCGGCTGAAGCTTTCTTT
CDR3 protein: CATQRGGSAEAFF

V gene: TRBV20-1
D gene: TRBD1
J gene: TRBJ2-3
clone size: NA
CDR3 DNA: TGCAGTACGGGACAGCTCACAGATACGCAGTATTTT
CDR3 protein: CSTGQLTDTQYF

V gene: TRBV20-1
D gene: TRBD2
J gene: TRBJ2-5
clone size: few
CDR3 DNA: TGCAGTGCTAGATCGGGACTAGCGGAGGTGGGTCAAGAGACCCAGTACTTC
CDR3 protein: CSARSGLAEVGQETQYF

V gene: TRBV5-1
D gene: NA
J gene: TRBJ2-2
clone size: few
CDR3 DNA: TGCGCCAGCAGCTTAGGGACGGTCGCGAACACCGGGGAGCTGTTTTTT
CDR3 protein: CASSLGTVANTGELFF

V gene: TRBV6-1
D gene: NA
J gene: TRBJ2-5
clone size: few
CDR3 DNA: TGTGCCAGCACCGAGGCCCATGCGACCCAGTACTTC
CDR3 protein: CASTEAHATQYF

V gene: TRBV7-9
D gene: NA
J gene: TRBJ1-3
clone size: many
CDR3 DNA: TGTGCCAGCAGCTTGGAACCGGGTACTGGAAACACCATATATTTT
CDR3 protein: CASSLEPGTGNTIYF

V gene: TRBV10-3
D gene: NA
J gene: TRBJ2-2
clone size: few
CDR3 DNA: TGTGCCATCAGTGGGGGGGCAGCGAACACCGGGGAGCTGTTTTTT
CDR3 protein: CAISGGAANTGELFF

V gene: TRBV20-1
D gene: NA
J gene: TRBJ2-1
clone size: many
CDR3 DNA: TGCAGTGCTCTCCCTAGCTACAATGAGCAGTTCTTC
CDR3 protein: CSALPSYNEQFF

V gene: TRBV5-1
D gene: NA
J gene: TRBJ1-1
clone size: NA
CDR3 DNA: TGCGCCAGCAGCTTGGACGGGTACATGAACACTGAAGCTTTCTTT
CDR3 protein: CASSLDGYMNTEAFF

V gene: TRBV7-9
D gene: NA
J gene: TRBJ1-1
clone size: many
CDR3 DNA: TGTGCCAGCAGCCGACTTGACATTCACACTGAAGCTTTCTTT
CDR3 protein: CASSRLDIHTEAFF